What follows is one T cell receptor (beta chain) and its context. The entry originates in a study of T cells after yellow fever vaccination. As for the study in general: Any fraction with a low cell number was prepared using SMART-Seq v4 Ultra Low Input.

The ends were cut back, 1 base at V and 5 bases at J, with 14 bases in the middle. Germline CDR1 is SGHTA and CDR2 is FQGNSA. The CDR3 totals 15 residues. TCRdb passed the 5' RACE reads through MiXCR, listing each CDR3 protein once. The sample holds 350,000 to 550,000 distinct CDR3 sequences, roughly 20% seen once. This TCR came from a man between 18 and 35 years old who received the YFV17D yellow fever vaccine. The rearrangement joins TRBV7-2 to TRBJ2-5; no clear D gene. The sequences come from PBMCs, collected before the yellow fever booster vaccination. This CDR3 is CASSLGWAFGETQYF. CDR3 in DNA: TGTGCCAGCAGCTTAGGCTGGGCCTTCGGTGAGACCCAGTACTTC. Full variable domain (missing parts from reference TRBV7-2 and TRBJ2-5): GAGVSQSPSNKVTEKGKDVELRCDPISGHTALYWYRQSLGQGLEFLIYFQGNSAPDKSGLPSDRFSAERTGGSVSTLTIQRTQQEDSAVYLCASSLGWAFGETQYFGPGTRLLVL.